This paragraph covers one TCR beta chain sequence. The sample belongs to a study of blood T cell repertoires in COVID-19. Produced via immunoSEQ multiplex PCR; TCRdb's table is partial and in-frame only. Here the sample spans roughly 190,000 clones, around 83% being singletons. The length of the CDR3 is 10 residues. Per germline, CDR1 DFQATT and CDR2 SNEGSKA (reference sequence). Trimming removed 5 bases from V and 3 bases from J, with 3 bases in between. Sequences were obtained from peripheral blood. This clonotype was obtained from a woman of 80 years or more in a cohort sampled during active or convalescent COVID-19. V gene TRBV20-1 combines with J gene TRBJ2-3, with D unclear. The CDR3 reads CSAQTDTQYF. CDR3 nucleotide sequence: TGCAGTGCTCAGACAGATACGCAGTATTTT.